A selection of T cell receptor beta chains follows, all from one sample in a study of cytomegalovirus exposure and HLA in healthy donors. Measured with immunoSEQ multiplex PCR; TCRdb has only the in-frame clones, and not every one. Among 130,000 to 150,000 clones listed, approximately 83% were seen once. Sequenced input: PBMCs. Receptors originate from a woman aged 40 to 55 in good health and CMV-seronegative. Both conserved end residues are part of each CDR3. D genes are given only for firm matches. The size field is filled for only some rows; it gives once, few, many or a size class.

v_gene: TRBV2; j_gene: TRBJ2-7; d_gene: TRBD2; abundance: .; CDR3aa: CASKAGVLSEQYF; CDR3nt: TGTGCCAGCAAGGCGGGGGTCTTGAGCGAGCAGTACTTC
v_gene: TRBV4-2; j_gene: TRBJ2-7; d_gene: .; abundance: .; CDR3aa: CASSQGGGAGNPHEQYF; CDR3nt: TGTGCCAGCAGCCAAGGCGGAGGAGCGGGTAATCCCCACGAGCAGTACTTC
v_gene: TRBV27; j_gene: TRBJ2-7; d_gene: TRBD2; abundance: .; CDR3aa: CASSLGGRTYEQYF; CDR3nt: TGTGCCAGCAGTTTGGGCGGGAGAACCTACGAGCAGTACTTC
v_gene: TRBV5-6; j_gene: TRBJ1-5; d_gene: .; abundance: .; CDR3aa: CASSLSPGSRGQHF; CDR3nt: TGTGCCAGCAGCTTGTCACCTGGGTCGAGAGGGCAACATTTT
v_gene: TRBV6-1; j_gene: TRBJ2-3; d_gene: TRBD2; abundance: .; CDR3aa: CASSEGLAEATDTQYF; CDR3nt: TGTGCCAGCAGTGAAGGACTAGCGGAAGCCACAGATACGCAGTATTTT
v_gene: TRBV28; j_gene: TRBJ1-2; d_gene: TRBD1; abundance: few; CDR3aa: CASSLTGTGVDGYTF; CDR3nt: TGTGCCAGCAGTTTGACCGGGACAGGGGTTGATGGCTACACCTTC
v_gene: TRBV27; j_gene: TRBJ2-7; d_gene: .; abundance: .; CDR3aa: CASSLSEVSAAYEQYF; CDR3nt: TGTGCCAGCAGTTTATCGGAGGTTTCGGCCGCCTACGAGCAGTACTTC
v_gene: TRBV30; j_gene: TRBJ1-1; d_gene: TRBD1; abundance: .; CDR3aa: CAWNLRQGGNTEAFF; CDR3nt: TGTGCCTGGAACCTAAGACAGGGTGGGAACACTGAAGCTTTCTTT
v_gene: TRBV7-9; j_gene: TRBJ2-7; d_gene: .; abundance: .; CDR3aa: CASSLRPGQIYEQYF; CDR3nt: TGTGCCAGCAGCTTGCGTCCTGGACAGATCTACGAGCAGTACTTC
v_gene: TRBV28; j_gene: TRBJ2-7; d_gene: .; abundance: .; CDR3aa: CASSRRDSRIYEQYF; CDR3nt: TGTGCCAGCAGTAGGAGAGACTCTCGGATATACGAGCAGTACTTC
v_gene: TRBV5-1; j_gene: TRBJ1-6; d_gene: TRBD1; abundance: .; CDR3aa: CASSTASGQYSAPLHF; CDR3nt: TGCGCCAGCAGTACCGCCTCGGGACAGTATTCAGCACCCCTCCACTTT
v_gene: TRBV25-1; j_gene: TRBJ2-7; d_gene: TRBD1; abundance: .; CDR3aa: CASSALGQGWSSYEQYF; CDR3nt: TGTGCCAGCAGTGCCCTAGGACAGGGCTGGAGCTCCTACGAGCAGTACTTC
v_gene: TRBV29-1; j_gene: TRBJ1-5; d_gene: .; abundance: .; CDR3aa: CSVFLGGTYSNQPQHF; CDR3nt: TGCAGCGTTTTTCTGGGGGGGACTTATAGCAATCAGCCCCAGCATTTT
v_gene: TRBV29-1; j_gene: TRBJ2-1; d_gene: .; abundance: .; CDR3aa: CSVDTSNEQFF; CDR3nt: TGCAGCGTTGACACTAGCAATGAGCAGTTCTTC
v_gene: TRBV5-5; j_gene: TRBJ1-4; d_gene: TRBD1; abundance: .; CDR3aa: CASSQQGFTNEKLFF; CDR3nt: TGTGCCAGCAGCCAACAGGGGTTTACTAATGAAAAACTGTTTTTT
v_gene: TRBV21-1; j_gene: TRBJ2-1; d_gene: .; abundance: .; CDR3aa: CASSKALQCHRNEQFF; CDR3nt: TGTGCCAGCAGCAAAGCGCTACAGTGCCATCGGAATGAGCAGTTCTTC
v_gene: TRBV5-4; j_gene: TRBJ2-3; d_gene: .; abundance: .; CDR3aa: CASSLQGSSTDTQYF; CDR3nt: TGTGCCAGCAGCTTGCAGGGGTCTAGCACAGATACGCAGTATTTT
v_gene: TRBV5-5; j_gene: TRBJ1-2; d_gene: .; abundance: .; CDR3aa: CASIDRGTNYGYTF; CDR3nt: TGTGCCAGCATCGACAGAGGCACTAACTATGGCTACACCTTC
v_gene: TRBV28; j_gene: TRBJ1-2; d_gene: .; abundance: .; CDR3aa: CASSGRDYGYTF; CDR3nt: TGTGCCAGCAGCGGGCGGGACTATGGCTACACCTTC
v_gene: TRBV7-9; j_gene: TRBJ2-7; d_gene: .; abundance: .; CDR3aa: CASSFIGGSRDEQYF; CDR3nt: TGTGCCAGCAGCTTCATCGGAGGGTCGAGGGACGAGCAGTACTTC
v_gene: TRBV6-5; j_gene: TRBJ2-7; d_gene: TRBD1; abundance: once; CDR3aa: CASSYSRQGDFEQYF; CDR3nt: TGTGCCAGCAGTTACTCGAGGCAGGGGGATTTCGAGCAGTACTTC
v_gene: TRBV4-1; j_gene: TRBJ2-5; d_gene: TRBD2; abundance: once; CDR3aa: CASSQDPRLGQRGRETQYF; CDR3nt: TGCGCCAGCAGCCAAGACCCGCGGTTGGGTCAGCGGGGCAGGGAGACCCAGTACTTC
v_gene: TRBV19; j_gene: TRBJ2-5; d_gene: .; abundance: .; CDR3aa: CASSIEKGGRHQETQYF; CDR3nt: TGTGCCAGTAGTATTGAGAAAGGGGGACGGCACCAAGAGACCCAGTACTTC
v_gene: TRBV10-3; j_gene: TRBJ1-2; d_gene: TRBD1; abundance: .; CDR3aa: CAISESRGTGGYGYTF; CDR3nt: TGTGCCATCAGTGAGTCGAGGGGAACAGGGGGGTATGGCTACACCTTC
v_gene: TRBV7-9; j_gene: TRBJ2-1; d_gene: TRBD1; abundance: .; CDR3aa: CASSSGQGAYNEQFF; CDR3nt: TGTGCCAGCAGCTCGGGACAGGGGGCTTACAATGAGCAGTTCTTC
v_gene: TRBV27; j_gene: TRBJ2-7; d_gene: .; abundance: .; CDR3aa: CASSEQGGSYEQYF; CDR3nt: TGTGCCAGCAGCGAACAGGGTGGCTCCTACGAGCAGTACTTC
v_gene: TRBV9; j_gene: TRBJ1-3; d_gene: .; abundance: .; CDR3aa: CASSSQGPGNTIYF; CDR3nt: TGTGCCAGCAGCTCCCAGGGTCCTGGAAACACCATATATTTT
v_gene: TRBV19; j_gene: TRBJ1-2; d_gene: TRBD1; abundance: .; CDR3aa: CASSISSGGYGYTF; CDR3nt: TGTGCCAGTAGTATTTCATCAGGGGGCTATGGCTACACCTTC
v_gene: TRBV5-1; j_gene: TRBJ2-7; d_gene: .; abundance: .; CDR3aa: CASSLAPGQIYEQYF; CDR3nt: TGCGCCAGCAGCTTGGCTCCGGGACAAATATACGAGCAGTACTTC
v_gene: TRBV6-6; j_gene: TRBJ1-2; d_gene: .; abundance: .; CDR3aa: CASSPRDTHGYTF; CDR3nt: TGTGCCAGCAGCCCCCGGGACACCCATGGCTACACCTTC
v_gene: TRBV30; j_gene: TRBJ1-1; d_gene: .; abundance: few; CDR3aa: CAWSALQRSEAFF; CDR3nt: TGTGCCTGGAGTGCGTTACAGCGGAGTGAAGCTTTCTTT
v_gene: TRBV5-1; j_gene: TRBJ2-3; d_gene: .; abundance: .; CDR3aa: CASSFGTATDTQYF; CDR3nt: TGCGCCAGCAGTTTTGGGACTGCCACAGATACGCAGTATTTT
v_gene: TRBV6-5; j_gene: TRBJ1-1; d_gene: TRBD1; abundance: few; CDR3aa: CASSSGQGSTEAFF; CDR3nt: TGTGCCAGCAGTTCTGGACAGGGAAGCACTGAAGCTTTCTTT
v_gene: TRBV7-9; j_gene: TRBJ1-1; d_gene: .; abundance: .; CDR3aa: CASTPGRGDTFF; CDR3nt: TGTGCCAGCACCCCAGGGAGGGGGGATACTTTCTTT
v_gene: TRBV15; j_gene: TRBJ1-1; d_gene: TRBD1; abundance: .; CDR3aa: CATRPTGVLGAEAFF; CDR3nt: TGTGCCACCAGGCCGACAGGGGTATTGGGAGCTGAAGCTTTCTTT
v_gene: TRBV25-1; j_gene: TRBJ1-1; d_gene: .; abundance: .; CDR3aa: CASSAPGRHTEAFF; CDR3nt: TGTGCCAGCAGTGCTCCAGGGCGACACACTGAAGCTTTCTTT
v_gene: TRBV6-1; j_gene: TRBJ2-2; d_gene: TRBD1; abundance: .; CDR3aa: CATGQGAIGELFF; CDR3nt: TGTGCCACGGGACAGGGGGCGATCGGGGAGCTGTTTTTT